The 18 T cell receptor beta chains below all came from one sample that was sequenced in a study of Ad26.COV2.S vaccination and SARS-CoV-2 variants. Sample treatment: around 19 received Ad26.COV2.S at low or high dose, single or two shots; 5 received placebo; per-sample allocation not given. Day 63 after the first injection of vaccine or placebo was the sampling time. Assay used: immunoSEQ multiplex PCR; TCRdb lists only in-frame clones, some missing. The sample holds about 450,000 clones, 75% to 90% seen once. Sequencing was performed on peripheral blood, taken in a trial of Ad26.COV2.S vaccine versus placebo. Every receptor here comes from a person aged 18-60 years who received the Ad26.COV2.S COVID-19 vaccine or a placebo.

This rearrangement joins TRBV5-1 to TRBJ2-5; no clear D gene. The CDR3 consists of 15 residues. Looked up from germline, CDR1 is SGHRS and CDR2 is YFSETQ. V shed 0 bases and J shed 2 bases, with 11 bases lying between them. CDR3 nucleotide sequence: TGCGCCAGCAGCTTGGTGGGGTCCGGGCAAGAGACCCAGTACTTC. Translation gives CASSLVGSGQETQYF.

V and J are TRBV4-3 and TRBJ1-3, with TRBD1 as a possible D gene (5 bases). This CDR3 has 15 amino acids. The V gene's germline CDR1 is LGHNA and CDR2 YSLEER. V lost 3 bases to trimming and J lost 0 bases, with 9 bases between them. The CDR3 nucleotides are TGCGCCAGCAGCCAGCGACAGTCCTCTGGAAACACCATATATTTT. This gives the protein CASSQRQSSGNTIYF.

The CDR3 region is CASSSSGGTYEQYF. The CDR3, as DNA: TGCGCCAGCAGCTCTTCAGGGGGGACCTACGAGCAGTACTTC. This chain joins TRBV5-1 and TRBJ2-7; a weak D match, TRBD1 (7 bases). This CDR3 contains 14 residues. Germline CDR1 is SGHRS and CDR2 is YFSETQ. Trimming took off 3 bases at V and 2 bases at J, with 12 bases between the two ends.

The V gene is TRBV7-2, the J gene TRBJ2-3, with D tentatively TRBD1 or TRBD2 (5 bases each). The CDR3 runs to 18 residues. The ends were cut back, 0 bases at V and 0 bases at J, with 16 bases in the middle. Germline-derived CDR1 and CDR2 are SGHTA and FQGNSA. DNA of the CDR3: TGTGCCAGCAGCTTAGCGCTCCGGACTGGGGCTAGCACAGATACGCAGTATTTT. It specifies CASSLALRTGASTDTQYF.

This chain links TRBV5-1 with TRBJ2-1; D is undetermined. The CDR3 consists of 12 residues. Germline-derived CDR1 and CDR2 are SGHRS and YFSETQ. Trimming cost V 4 bases and J 15 bases, with 17 bases left between them. The chain's CDR3 is CASSPDPGTGFF. The DNA of the CDR3 is TGCGCCAGCAGCCCCGATCCAGGTACTGGGTTCTTC.

This chain joins TRBV6-5 and TRBJ2-3; unclear D gene. The CDR3 loop spans 14 amino acids. The V and J ends lost 1 base and 12 bases respectively, with 17 bases between them. Germline loops: CDR1 MNHEY, CDR2 SVGAGI. CDR3 in amino acids: CASSYWKGGPYQYF. As DNA, the CDR3 is TGTGCCAGCAGTTACTGGAAGGGTGGGCCCTATCAGTATTTT.

This clone was seen only a few times. The V gene is TRBV2, the J gene TRBJ1-2; perhaps TRBD1 as D (6 bases). Germline V gene sequence: CDR1 SNHLY, CDR2 FYNNEI. The CDR3 is made up of 13 amino acids. V shed 4 bases and J shed 5 bases, with 11 bases lying between them. CDR3 region: CASSVQGGYGYTF. As DNA, the CDR3 is TGTGCCAGCAGTGTACAGGGAGGGTATGGCTACACCTTC. Combining the CDR3 with reference TRBV2 and TRBJ1-2 gives the whole variable domain EPEVTQTPSHQVTQMGQEVILRCVPISNHLYFYWYRQILGQKVEFLVSFYNNEISEKSEIFDDQFSVERPDGSNFTLKIRSTKLEDSAMYFCASSVQGGYGYTFGSGTRLTVV.

The chain employs TRBV19 and TRBJ2-1; D gene ambiguous. The CDR3 is made up of 14 amino acids. Per germline, CDR1 LNHDA and CDR2 SQIVND (reference sequence). V was clipped by 6 bases and J by 7 bases, with 16 bases between them. The CDR3 DNA sequence: TGTGCCAGTAGATGGGGTCCCTCCAGGAATGAGCAGTTCTTC. It encodes CASRWGPSRNEQFF.

The gene calls are TRBV29-1 and TRBJ2-7; 9 bases are a match to TRBD2. Germline V CDR1 and CDR2: SQVTM, ANQGSEA. The trim removed 3 bases at V and 5 bases at J, leaving 5 bases unmatched. The CDR3 spans 13 residues. The CDR3 reads CSVEGGGANEQYF. The CDR3 nucleotides are TGCAGCGTTGAGGGCGGGGGGGCAAACGAGCAGTACTTC.

The chain joins TRBV25-1 to TRBJ1-4, with D perhaps TRBD1 (6 bases). This CDR3 is built from 13 residues. CDR1 and CDR2 from the germline V gene are MGHDK and SYGVNS. The germline V and J ends were trimmed by 6 bases and 5 bases, with 10 bases remaining between them. The CDR3 loop is CASSLRGNEKLFF. The CDR3 DNA is TGTGCCAGCAGCCTTAGGGGGAATGAAAAACTGTTTTTT.

In its sample, this clone was seen a few times. The chain has TRBV19 and TRBJ1-1; 9 bases fit TRBD1. Per germline, CDR1 LNHDA and CDR2 SQIVND (reference sequence). V trimming: 8 bases; J trimming: 1 base; junction bases outside the gene matches: 8. The CDR3 is 15 amino acids. The chain's CDR3 is CASGILGQGNTEAFF. The CDR3 DNA follows: TGTGCCAGTGGGATCTTGGGACAGGGGAACACTGAAGCTTTCTTT.

The genes are TRBV5-1 and TRBJ2-2, with unresolved D. Germline values: CDR1 SGHRS, CDR2 YFSETQ. V gave up 0 bases and J gave up 6 bases, with 21 bases separating them. This CDR3 has 18 amino acids. The CDR3 is CASSLVRSGWHRPGELFF. The CDR3 region has the DNA TGCGCCAGCAGCTTGGTTCGGTCCGGATGGCACCGACCCGGGGAGCTGTTTTTT.

This chain links TRBV7-2 with TRBJ2-2; D is unclear. The CDR3 totals 15 residues. The V gene lost 2 bases and the J gene lost 1 base, with 8 bases spanning the gap. Germline V gene sequence: CDR1 SGHTA, CDR2 FQGNSA. CDR3 nucleotide sequence: TGTGCCAGCAGCTTAAGTCAGATGAACACCGGGGAGCTGTTTTTT. Translation gives CASSLSQMNTGELFF.

CDR3 DNA: TGTGCCAGCAGCGTGGACGGCGGGAACACTGAAGCTTTCTTT. As protein: CASSVDGGNTEAFF. The chain uses TRBV5-4 and TRBJ1-1, with D unresolved. Trimming pared 4 bases from V and 1 base from J, leaving 11 bases between. In germline, CDR1 is SGHNT, CDR2 YYREEE (reference sequence). The CDR3 contains 14 residues.

The chain links TRBV6-5 to TRBJ1-2; D is possibly TRBD1 (6 bases). CDR3 length: 14 amino acids. Germline values: CDR1 MNHEY, CDR2 SVGAGI. V lost 2 bases, J lost 4 bases, and 11 bases lay in between. CDR3 nucleotides: TGTGCCAGCAGTTACCGGGGGCGGAGCTATGGCTACACCTTC. This sequence encodes CASSYRGRSYGYTF.

This sequence joins TRBV7-2 and TRBJ2-1; 7 positions match TRBD1. Germline loops: CDR1 SGHTA, CDR2 FQGNSA. V trimming: 3 bases; J trimming: 6 bases; junction bases outside the gene matches: 5. CDR3 size: 14 residues. In DNA, the CDR3 is TGTGCCAGCAGCTTTGTGACAGGGAGCAATGAGCAGTTCTTC. Translation: CASSFVTGSNEQFF.

The rearrangement joins TRBV9 to TRBJ1-2, with D maybe TRBD1 (6 bases). Germline values: CDR1 SGDLS, CDR2 YYNGEE. The length of the CDR3 is 16 residues. V was cut by 0 bases and J by 3 bases, with 15 bases left in between. The CDR3 here is CASSVEDSLLHYGYTF. The CDR3 nucleotides read TGTGCCAGCAGCGTAGAGGACAGCCTACTACACTATGGCTACACCTTC.

The count of this clone is one. The CDR3 spells CASSNGLRFVYGYTF. The CDR3, as DNA: TGTGCCAGTAGTAACGGTTTGAGGTTCGTTTATGGCTACACCTTC. The chain joins TRBV19 to TRBJ1-2; D unresolved. The CDR3 is 15 residues long. Germline V gene sequence: CDR1 LNHDA, CDR2 SQIVND (reference sequence). Trimming shortened V by 4 bases and J by 5 bases, and 17 bases separated the two germline ends.